These T cell receptor beta chains were read from a single sample in a study of Ad26.COV2.S vaccination and SARS-CoV-2 variants. Using immunoSEQ multiplex PCR, the repertoire was profiled, and TCRdb retains in-frame clones only, with some absent. In the table there are about 400,000 clones, approximately 89% of which are singletons. The sample consisted of peripheral blood, taken in a trial of Ad26.COV2.S vaccine versus placebo. All receptors come from a person aged 18 to 65 who received the Ad26.COV2.S COVID-19 vaccine or a placebo. Each CDR3 is given with its conserved first and last residue. The order of the fields is D gene, clone size, J gene, V gene, CDR3 protein, CDR3 DNA. D genes are given only for firm matches. The size entry is marked missing in some rows and otherwise reads once, few, many or a size class.

TRBD1 NA TRBJ1-2 TRBV3-1/TRBV3-2 CASSQGQGDYGYTF TGTGCCAGCAGCCAAGGACAGGGGGACTATGGCTACACCTTC
TRBD1 NA TRBJ1-4 TRBV30 CASPGTANEKLFF TGTGCCTCCCCCGGGACAGCTAATGAAAAACTGTTTTTT
NA NA TRBJ1-1 TRBV9 CASSADAGAEAFF TGTGCCAGCAGCGCCGACGCGGGGGCTGAAGCTTTCTTT
NA NA TRBJ2-2 TRBV10-1 CASTVAEWNTGELFF TGCGCCAGCACAGTAGCGGAGTGGAACACCGGGGAGCTGTTTTTT
TRBD1 NA TRBJ1-1 TRBV3-1/TRBV3-2 CASSQQGGAEAFF TGTGCCAGCAGCCAACAGGGGGGGGCCGAAGCTTTCTTT
NA NA TRBJ2-5 TRBV3-1/TRBV3-2 CASSQVPPRGETQYF TGTGCCAGCAGCCAAGTTCCCCCGAGGGGGGAGACCCAGTACTTC
NA NA TRBJ2-3 TRBV9 CASSVGIDTDTQYF TGTGCCAGCAGCGTAGGAATAGACACAGATACGCAGTATTTT
TRBD2 NA TRBJ2-1 TRBV11-2 CASSGRSPTSGPYNEQFF TGTGCCAGCAGTGGAAGGAGTCCGACTAGCGGTCCATACAATGAGCAGTTCTTC
TRBD1 NA TRBJ1-2 TRBV28 CASSRRGLGGYTF TGTGCCAGCAGTCGCAGGGGGCTTGGGGGCTACACCTTC
NA NA TRBJ2-7 TRBV2 CASSGGKRGKQYF TGTGCCAGCAGTGGGGGCAAGAGGGGCAAGCAGTACTTC
TRBD1 NA TRBJ1-6 TRBV28 CASSLGQGPPLHF TGTGCCAGCAGTTTGGGACAGGGCCCACCCCTCCACTTT
NA NA TRBJ1-1 TRBV29-1 CTTILANTEAFF TGCACAACTATACTAGCGAACACTGAAGCTTTCTTT
NA NA TRBJ1-5 TRBV30 CAWSSGPNQPQHF TGTGCCTGGAGTTCAGGGCCCAATCAGCCCCAGCATTTT
NA NA TRBJ1-2 TRBV25-1 CASSAGTAYGYTF TGTGCCAGCAGCGCCGGGACGGCCTATGGCTACACCTTC
NA NA TRBJ2-2 TRBV19 CASKTRPGELFF TGTGCCAGTAAGACTAGGCCCGGGGAGCTGTTTTTT
TRBD2 NA TRBJ2-7 TRBV4-1 CASSQTLKGLAGVYEQYF TGCGCCAGCAGCCAAACGTTGAAAGGACTAGCGGGAGTCTACGAGCAGTACTTC
TRBD2 once TRBJ2-2 TRBV7-2 CASSSPGTSGNTGELFF TGTGCCAGCAGCTCTCCCGGGACTAGCGGGAACACCGGGGAGCTGTTTTTT
TRBD2 NA TRBJ2-7 TRBV6-6 CASSYSGGGLGEQYF TGTGCCAGCAGTTACTCCGGCGGGGGGTTAGGAGAGCAGTACTTC
TRBD2 NA TRBJ2-5 TRBV2 CASGGLGETQYF TGTGCCAGCGGGGGACTAGGCGAGACCCAGTACTTC
NA NA TRBJ2-1 TRBV7-8 CASSLLLGEQFF TGTGCCAGCAGCCTCTTATTGGGTGAGCAGTTCTTC
TRBD1 NA TRBJ1-1 TRBV10-3 CAIMAGTGRTTEAFF TGTGCCATCATGGCAGGGACAGGGAGAACCACTGAAGCTTTCTTT
TRBD1 NA TRBJ2-7 TRBV5-1 CASSPGQTLTTYEQYF TGCGCCAGCAGCCCGGGACAGACCCTTACAACCTACGAGCAGTACTTC